The present TCR beta chain was sequenced within a study of blood T cell repertoires in COVID-19. In the authors' workflow: Estimated nucleated cell counts came from reference gene primer amplification. The protocol was immunoSEQ multiplex PCR, while the TCRdb copy is restricted to in-frame clones and leaves out a portion. V and J calls and clone size are given by that table; D and trimming were obtained from the DNA. The table lists over 100,000 clones, approximately 80% of them singletons. The germline V gene has CDR1 SGDLS and CDR2 YYNGEE. The ends lost 0 bases at V and 4 bases at J; junction bases unmatched: 12. The CDR3 is 17 residues long.

The chain recombines TRBV9 with TRBJ2-5; TRBD2 aligns across 7 bases. The sequence was obtained from a woman between 45 and 65 years old with acute or convalescent COVID-19. Sequenced sample: peripheral blood. The CDR3 DNA is TGTGCCAGCAGCGTAGGAGGGATGGCGGGGGATCGAGAGACCCAGTACTTC. Translated: CASSVGGMAGDRETQYF.